This T cell receptor beta chain derives from a study of T-cell reconstitution after alpha-beta-depleted transplantation in children. Researchers prepared the TCRbeta library using unique molecular identifiers, the study reports. MiXCR, applied by TCRdb to the PCR reads, yields one record per CDR3 protein. The data contain 500,000 or so distinct CDR3 sequences, 30% to 35% of them singletons. V was trimmed by 3 bases and J by 7 bases, leaving 16 bases between them. CDR1 and CDR2 (germline): MNHEY, SMNVEV (reference sequence). This CDR3 is built from 14 residues. The specimen was PBMCs from the stem cell graft donor, collected from the stem cell graft. The clonotype comes from a human donor who donated a stem cell graft to a child with aplastic anemia. The chain has TRBV27 and TRBJ2-7, with D tentatively TRBD1 (6 bases). The CDR3 coding sequence is TGTGCCAGCAGTTTGGGTCGGGGCCAGGGGGAGCAGTACTTC. The encoded protein is CASSLGRGQGEQYF.